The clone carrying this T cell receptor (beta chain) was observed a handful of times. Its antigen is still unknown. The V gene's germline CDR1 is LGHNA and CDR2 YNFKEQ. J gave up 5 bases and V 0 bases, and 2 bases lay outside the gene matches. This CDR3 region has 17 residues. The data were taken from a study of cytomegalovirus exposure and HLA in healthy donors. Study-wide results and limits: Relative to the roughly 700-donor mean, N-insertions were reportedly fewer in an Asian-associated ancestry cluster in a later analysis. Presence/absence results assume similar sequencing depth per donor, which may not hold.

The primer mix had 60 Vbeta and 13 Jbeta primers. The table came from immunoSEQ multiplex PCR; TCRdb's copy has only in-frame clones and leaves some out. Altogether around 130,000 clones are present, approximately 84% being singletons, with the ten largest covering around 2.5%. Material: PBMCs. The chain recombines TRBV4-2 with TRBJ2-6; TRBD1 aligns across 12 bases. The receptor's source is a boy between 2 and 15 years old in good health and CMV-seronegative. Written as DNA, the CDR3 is TGTGCCAGCAGCCAAGAGGGGACAGGGGGCTGGGCCAACGTCCTGACTTTC. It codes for CASSQEGTGGWANVLTF.